Listed below are T cell receptor beta chains from one sample, sequenced in a study of blood T cell repertoires in COVID-19. TCRdb's table, derived via immunoSEQ multiplex PCR, lists solely in-frame clones and lacks some. This sample has roughly 100,000 clones; about nine tenths occur once, and the top ten carry approximately 5.1%. The sequencing sample was made of peripheral blood. The receptors come from a man aged 50 to 60 with acute or convalescent COVID-19. CDR3s include the opening cysteine and the closing phenylalanine or tryptophan. A D gene is named only where the DNA matches it firmly. Clone size appears in some rows only: once, few, many, or a class for an expanded clone.

V,J,D,size,DNA,CDR3
TRBV15,TRBJ2-3,TRBD2,-,TGTGCCACCAGAGCGGGAGGGCCGGGAGATACGCAGTATTTT,CATRAGGPGDTQYF
TRBV11-2,TRBJ2-5,-,once,TGTGCCAGCAGCTTAGTACGGGGGAACTCGGCGCAAGAGACCCAGTACTTC,CASSLVRGNSAQETQYF
TRBV4-3,TRBJ2-7,-,-,TGCGCCAGCAGCCTAGGAGTCGAGCAGTACTTC,CASSLGVEQYF
TRBV5-1,TRBJ2-7,TRBD2,-,TGCGCCAGCAGCTTGGGAGGACAAGGGACTAGCGGGAGGTACGAGCAGTACTTC,CASSLGGQGTSGRYEQYF
TRBV10-3,TRBJ2-3,-,-,TGTGCCATCAGCCTAACAGGGAACGCTGCAGATACGCAGTATTTT,CAISLTGNAADTQYF
TRBV4-2,TRBJ2-1,-,-,TGTGCCAGCAGCCAAGCTTCCCTAGGCGTATTAAATGAGCAGTTCTTC,CASSQASLGVLNEQFF
TRBV11-2,TRBJ2-7,TRBD2,-,TGTGCCAGCAGCTTACGGACTAGCGGGAGACCTACCTACGAGCAGTACTTC,CASSLRTSGRPTYEQYF
TRBV7-2,TRBJ1-2,-,-,TGTGCCAGCAGCTTATCAGTCAGTGGCTACACCTTC,CASSLSVSGYTF
TRBV3-1/TRBV3-2,TRBJ2-3,-,-,TGTGCCAGCGGACGGAGGAGGGGTACGCAGTATTTT,CASGRRRGTQYF
TRBV4-2,TRBJ2-7,-,few,TGTGCCAGCAGCCGACAAACTGGCGGGTCCTCCTACGAGCAGTACTTC,CASSRQTGGSSYEQYF
TRBV18,TRBJ2-1,TRBD2,-,TGTGCCAGCTCACCAATCAGCGGGAGCTACAATGAGCAGTTCTTC,CASSPISGSYNEQFF
TRBV9,TRBJ1-1,-,-,TGTGCCAGCAGACCCTTGGCCCGGGGGAACACTGAAGCTTTCTTT,CASRPLARGNTEAFF
TRBV27,TRBJ2-7,-,-,TGTGCCAGCAGTCCTGGACACGCAGAACCCTACGAGCAGTACTTC,CASSPGHAEPYEQYF
TRBV15,TRBJ1-1,-,few,TGTGCCACCAGCTGGGGGGACACTGAAGCTTTCTTT,CATSWGDTEAFF
TRBV11-2,TRBJ1-5,-,-,TGTGCCAGCAGCTTAGACAGGGGCGGACAGCCCCAGCATTTT,CASSLDRGGQPQHF
TRBV6-5,TRBJ1-2,-,-,TGTGCCAGCAGGGTAGCCCCGTCATATGGCTACACCTTC,CASRVAPSYGYTF
TRBV21-1,TRBJ2-7,-,-,TGTGCCAGCAGCAAAGGGCCAGCGCAAACCTACGAGCAGTACTTC,CASSKGPAQTYEQYF